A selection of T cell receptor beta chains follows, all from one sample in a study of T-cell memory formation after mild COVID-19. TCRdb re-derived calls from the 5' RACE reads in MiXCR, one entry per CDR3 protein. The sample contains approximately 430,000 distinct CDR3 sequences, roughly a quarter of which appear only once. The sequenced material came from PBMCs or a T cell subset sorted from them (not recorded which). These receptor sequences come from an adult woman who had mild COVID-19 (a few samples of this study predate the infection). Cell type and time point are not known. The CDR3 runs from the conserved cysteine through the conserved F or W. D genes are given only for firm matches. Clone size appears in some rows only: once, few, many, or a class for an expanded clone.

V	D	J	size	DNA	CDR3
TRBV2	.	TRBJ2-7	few	TGTGCCAGCAGGATGACGGTCTACGAGCAGTACTTC	CASRMTVYEQYF
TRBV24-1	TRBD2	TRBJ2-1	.	TGTGCCACCAGTGATTTGCGGGAGGCTCCCTACAATGAGCAGTTCTTC	CATSDLREAPYNEQFF
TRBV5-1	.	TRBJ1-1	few	TGCGCCAGCAGCTTTCCAGATACGACTGAAGCTTTCTTT	CASSFPDTTEAFF
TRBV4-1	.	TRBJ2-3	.	TGCGCCAGCAAGGGACCCGGGGAGGATACGCAGTATTTT	CASKGPGEDTQYF
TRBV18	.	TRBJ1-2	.	TGTGCCAGCTCACATGGGGGGCCGGACTATGGCTACACCTTC	CASSHGGPDYGYTF
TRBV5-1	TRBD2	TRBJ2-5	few	TGCGCCAGCAGTAGCGGGGGTAGTCAGGAGACCCAGTACTTC	CASSSGGSQETQYF
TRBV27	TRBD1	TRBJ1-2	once	TGTGCCAGCAGTCCCCCGGGACAGGGGGCTTTGGGCTACACCTTC	CASSPPGQGALGYTF
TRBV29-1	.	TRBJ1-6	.	TGCAGCGTGAGGGTTAAAGGAGATAATTCACCCCTCCACTTT	CSVRVKGDNSPLHF
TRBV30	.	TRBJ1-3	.	TGTGCCTGGTTAGGCGGAATTGACGGCGTTGCGTCTGGAAACACCATATATTTT	CAWLGGIDGVASGNTIYF
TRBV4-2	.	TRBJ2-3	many	TGTGCCAGCAGGAGGGATAGGGAGGCAGATACGCAGTATTTT	CASRRDREADTQYF
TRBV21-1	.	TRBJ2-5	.	TGTGCCAGCACCCTGAGGGAGACCCAGTACTTC	CASTLRETQYF
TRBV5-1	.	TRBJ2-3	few	TGCGCCAGCAGCAGAGGACATTGTAGCACAGATACGCAGTATTTT	CASSRGHCSTDTQYF
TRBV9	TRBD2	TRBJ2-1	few	TGTGCCAGCAGCCAGGGTGGACTAGCGATTACTAATGAGCAGTTCTTC	CASSQGGLAITNEQFF
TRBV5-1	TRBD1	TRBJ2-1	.	TGCGCCAGCAGCTCGCAGGGGGCACGGGAGCAGTTCTTC	CASSSQGAREQFF
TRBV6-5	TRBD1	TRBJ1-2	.	TGTGCCAGCAGTTCTACAGGGGGAAGTGGCTACACCTTC	CASSSTGGSGYTF
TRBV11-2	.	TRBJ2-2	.	TGTGCCAGCAGCTTAGAGTCCGCCCGCAGGGCGGTCACCGGGGAGCTGTTTTTT	CASSLESARRAVTGELFF
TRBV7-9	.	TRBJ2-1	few	TGTGCCAGCAGCTCCAGAGTAGCGGATTACAATGAGCAGTTCTTC	CASSSRVADYNEQFF
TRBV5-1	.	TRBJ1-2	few	TGCGCCAGCAGCCCGTTCCGGGACAACCATCGTGGCTACACCTTC	CASSPFRDNHRGYTF
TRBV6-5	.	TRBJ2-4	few	TGTGCCAGCAGTTATTCCGAGCAGGGAGTGGAAAACATTCAGTACTTC	CASSYSEQGVENIQYF
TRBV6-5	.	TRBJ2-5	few	TGTGCCAGCAGTCGGTCCGTCGATGGACAGAGGGAGACCCAGTACTTC	CASSRSVDGQRETQYF
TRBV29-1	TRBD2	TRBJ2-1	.	TGCAGCGTTGACTCTAGCGGGGGGGCCTATGAGCAGTTCTTC	CSVDSSGGAYEQFF
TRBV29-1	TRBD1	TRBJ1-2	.	TGCAGCGTGCCCCCGACAGGGGCCCTGGACACCTTC	CSVPPTGALDTF
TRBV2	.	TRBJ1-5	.	TGTGCCAGCAGTGAAGATGGGGGGCAGTTGCCCCAGCATTTT	CASSEDGGQLPQHF
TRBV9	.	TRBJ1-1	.	TGTGCCAGCAGCGGAACGGGACGGACGAACACTGAAGCTTTCTTT	CASSGTGRTNTEAFF
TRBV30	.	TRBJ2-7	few	TGTGCCTGGAGGGCGGGGCAGGCGACCCTCTACGAGCAGTACTTC	CAWRAGQATLYEQYF
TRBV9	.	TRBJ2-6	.	TGTGCCAGCAGCGGCACTTCCTCTGGGGCCAACGTCCTGACTTTC	CASSGTSSGANVLTF
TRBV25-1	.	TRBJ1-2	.	TGTGCCAGCAGTGAGCAACAGGGAATTGTAGGTGGCTACACCTTC	CASSEQQGIVGGYTF
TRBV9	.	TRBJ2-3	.	TGTGCCAGCAGCGTAAATGGAGTAGGGGATACGCAGTATTTT	CASSVNGVGDTQYF
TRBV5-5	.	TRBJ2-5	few	TGTGCCAGCAGCTTGGAGGGACATTGGACTCAAGAGACCCAGTACTTC	CASSLEGHWTQETQYF
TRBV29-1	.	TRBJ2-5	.	TGCAGCGTTGAGGGACCGCGACTGGAGACCCAGTACTTC	CSVEGPRLETQYF
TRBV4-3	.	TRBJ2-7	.	TGCGCCAGCAGCCAAGAGGGGTTCGGGGAGCAGTACTTC	CASSQEGFGEQYF
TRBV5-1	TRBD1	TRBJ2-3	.	TGCGCCAGCAGCTCCGGGGACAGCGCGTGGGATACGCAGTATTTT	CASSSGDSAWDTQYF
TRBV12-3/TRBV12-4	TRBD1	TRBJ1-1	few	TGTGCCAGCAGTCGCGGTCCCGGGACAGGGGACTACCATGGAGCTTTCTTT	CASSRGPGTGDYHGAFF
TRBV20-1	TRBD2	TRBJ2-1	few	TGCAGTGCTAGGAGAGCGGGAGTTGGGTACAATGAGCAGTTCTTC	CSARRAGVGYNEQFF
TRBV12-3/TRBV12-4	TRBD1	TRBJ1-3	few	TGTGCCAGCAGCCTGACAGGGTTCTCTGGAAACACCATATATTTT	CASSLTGFSGNTIYF
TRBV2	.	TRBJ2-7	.	TGTGCCATTGAGTTAGGGGCCGAGCAGTACTTC	CAIELGAEQYF
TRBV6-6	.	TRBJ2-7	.	TGTGCCAGCAGCCTTAACGTAGGCTCCTACGAGCAGTACTTC	CASSLNVGSYEQYF
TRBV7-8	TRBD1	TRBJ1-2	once	TGTGCCAGCAGCTCCAGACCGGGACAGGGGTATGGCTACACCTTC	CASSSRPGQGYGYTF
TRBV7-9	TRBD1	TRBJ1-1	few	TGTGCCAGCAGCACCAGGACAGGCCCAGTGAACACTGAAGCTTTCTTT	CASSTRTGPVNTEAFF
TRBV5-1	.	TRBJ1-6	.	TGCGCCAGCAGCACGACGGGGGGAAATTCACCCCTCCACTTT	CASSTTGGNSPLHF
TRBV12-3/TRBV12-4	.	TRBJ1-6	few	TGTGCCAGCAGTTTACGGCTCCTGGGGAATAATTCACCCCTCCACTTT	CASSLRLLGNNSPLHF
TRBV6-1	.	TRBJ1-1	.	TGTGCCAGCAGTGATGGGACTGGCACTGAAGCTTTCTTT	CASSDGTGTEAFF
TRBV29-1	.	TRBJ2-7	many	TGCAGCGTTGAGGACAGCGCCTACGAGCAGTACTTC	CSVEDSAYEQYF
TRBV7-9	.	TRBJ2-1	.	TGTGCCAGCAGCCTTGGAAGGATTCAATACAATGAGCAGTTCTTC	CASSLGRIQYNEQFF
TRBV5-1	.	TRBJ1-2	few	TGCGCCAGCAGCGGGAACAGAAACTATGGCTACACCTTC	CASSGNRNYGYTF
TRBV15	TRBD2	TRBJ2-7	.	TGTGCCACCAGCAAGGATGGGATAGGGAGGGACTTC	CATSKDGIGRDF
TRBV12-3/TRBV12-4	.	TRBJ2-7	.	TGTGCCAGCAGCCCCTCCGGGACACTCTCCGAGCAGTACTTC	CASSPSGTLSEQYF
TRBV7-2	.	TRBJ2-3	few	TGTGCCAGCAGCTTTCTACAAGACACAGATACGCAGTATTTT	CASSFLQDTDTQYF
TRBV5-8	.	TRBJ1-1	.	TGTGCCAGCAGTGATCCGGGACCCAACACTGAAGCTTTCTTT	CASSDPGPNTEAFF
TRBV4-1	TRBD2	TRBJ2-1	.	TGCGCCAGCAGCCCTTTGCCGGCTAGCGGGGGCACCTACAATGAGCAGTTCTTC	CASSPLPASGGTYNEQFF
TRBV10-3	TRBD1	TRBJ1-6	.	TGTGCCATCAGAAGACAGGGGAAAGAAAATTCACCCCTCCACTTT	CAIRRQGKENSPLHF
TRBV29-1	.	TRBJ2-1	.	TGCAGCGTTGACAGCCGGGGTTACAATGAGCAGTTCTTC	CSVDSRGYNEQFF
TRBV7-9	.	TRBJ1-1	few	TGTGCCAGCAGCTTAGGGCTCGGGGTTGCGAACACTGAAGCTTTCTTT	CASSLGLGVANTEAFF
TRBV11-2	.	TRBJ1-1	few	TGTGCCAGCAGCTTAGGAGGTACAGGACCGAACACTGAAGCTTTCTTT	CASSLGGTGPNTEAFF
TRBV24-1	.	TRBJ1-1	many	TGTGCCACCAGTGATTTCTTGGAGACACCATTCACTGAAGCTTTCTTT	CATSDFLETPFTEAFF
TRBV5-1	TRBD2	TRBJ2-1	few	TGCGCCAGCAGCGCGGAACTAGCGGGAGGGGACAATGAGCAGTTCTTC	CASSAELAGGDNEQFF
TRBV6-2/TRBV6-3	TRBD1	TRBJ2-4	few	TGTGCCAGCAGTTACGTTCGGACAGGGAGAAACATTCAGTACTTC	CASSYVRTGRNIQYF